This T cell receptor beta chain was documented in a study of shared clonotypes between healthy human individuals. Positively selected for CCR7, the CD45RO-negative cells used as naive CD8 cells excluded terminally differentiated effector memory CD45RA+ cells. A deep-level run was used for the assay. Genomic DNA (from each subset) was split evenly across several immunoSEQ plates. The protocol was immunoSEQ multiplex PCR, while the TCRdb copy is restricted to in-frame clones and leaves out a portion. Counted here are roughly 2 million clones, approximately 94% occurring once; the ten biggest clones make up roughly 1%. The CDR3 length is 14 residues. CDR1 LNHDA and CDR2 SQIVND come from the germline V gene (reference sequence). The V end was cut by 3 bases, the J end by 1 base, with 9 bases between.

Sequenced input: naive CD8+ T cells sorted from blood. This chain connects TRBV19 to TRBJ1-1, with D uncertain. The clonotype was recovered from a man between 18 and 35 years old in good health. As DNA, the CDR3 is TGTGCCAGTAGTATCGACTGGCCGAACACTGAAGCTTTCTTT. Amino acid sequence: CASSIDWPNTEAFF.